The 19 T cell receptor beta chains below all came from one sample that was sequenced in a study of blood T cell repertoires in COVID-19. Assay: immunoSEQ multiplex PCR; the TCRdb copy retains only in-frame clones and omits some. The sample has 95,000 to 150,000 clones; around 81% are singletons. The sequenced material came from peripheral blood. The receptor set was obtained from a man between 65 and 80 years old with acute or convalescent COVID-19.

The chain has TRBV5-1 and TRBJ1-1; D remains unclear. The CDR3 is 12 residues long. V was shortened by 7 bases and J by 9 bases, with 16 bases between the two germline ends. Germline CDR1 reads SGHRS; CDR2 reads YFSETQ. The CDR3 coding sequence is TGCGCCAGCTTAACGATGGACGGGAAAGCTTTCTTT. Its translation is CASLTMDGKAFF. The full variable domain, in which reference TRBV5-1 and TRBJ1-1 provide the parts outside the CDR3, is KAGVTQTPRYLIKTRGQQVTLSCSPISGHRSVSWYQQTPGQGLQFLFEYFSETQRNKGNFPGRFSGRQFSNSRSEMNVSTLELGDSALYLCASLTMDGKAFFGQGTRLTVV.

The CDR3 reads CASSTRDRPEKLFF. CDR3 sequence (DNA): TGTGCCAGCAGTACCAGGGACAGGCCTGAAAAACTGTTTTTT. This chain links TRBV27 with TRBJ1-4, with 8 bases that match TRBD1. Germline V gene data show CDR1 as MNHEY and CDR2 as SMNVEV (reference sequence). With 5 bases clipped from V and 7 bases from J, the junction kept 6 bases outside the gene matches. The CDR3 has 14 residues.

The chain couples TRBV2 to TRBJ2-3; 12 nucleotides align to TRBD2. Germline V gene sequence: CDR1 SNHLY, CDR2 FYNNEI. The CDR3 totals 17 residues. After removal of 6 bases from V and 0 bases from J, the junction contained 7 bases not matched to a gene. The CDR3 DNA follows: TGTGCCAGCAGCGTACTAGCGGGGGGTTCTAGCACAGATACGCAGTATTTT. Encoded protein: CASSVLAGGSSTDTQYF.

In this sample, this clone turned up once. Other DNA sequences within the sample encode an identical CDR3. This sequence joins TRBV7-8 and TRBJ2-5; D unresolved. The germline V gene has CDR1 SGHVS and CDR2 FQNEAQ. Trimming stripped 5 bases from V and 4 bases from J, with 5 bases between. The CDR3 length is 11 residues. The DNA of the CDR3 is TGTGCCAGCAGCCCTCGAGAGACCCAGTACTTC. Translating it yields CASSPRETQYF.

CDR3 residues: CASSPGTSGSTDTQYF. In DNA, the CDR3 is TGTGCCAGCAGCCCAGGGACTAGCGGGAGCACAGATACGCAGTATTTT. The chain links TRBV5-4 to TRBJ2-3; the match to TRBD2 covers 12 bases. Germline V gene sequence: CDR1 SGHNT, CDR2 YYREEE (reference sequence). The CDR3 loop spans 16 amino acids. Trimming removed 4 bases from V and 0 bases from J; junction bases left unmatched: 3.

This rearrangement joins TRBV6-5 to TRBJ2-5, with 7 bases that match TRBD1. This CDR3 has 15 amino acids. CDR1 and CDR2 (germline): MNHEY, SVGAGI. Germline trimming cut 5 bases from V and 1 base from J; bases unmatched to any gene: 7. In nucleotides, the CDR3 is TGTGCCAGCAGTAAAAGACAGGGTTCCCAAGAGACCCAGTACTTC. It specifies CASSKRQGSQETQYF.

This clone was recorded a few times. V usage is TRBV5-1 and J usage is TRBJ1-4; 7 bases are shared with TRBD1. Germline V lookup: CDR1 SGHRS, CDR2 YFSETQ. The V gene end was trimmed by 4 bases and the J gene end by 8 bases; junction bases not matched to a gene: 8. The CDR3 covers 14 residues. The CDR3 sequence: CASSVGRTGEKLFF. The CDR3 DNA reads TGCGCCAGCAGCGTGGGCCGGACAGGAGAAAAACTGTTTTTT.

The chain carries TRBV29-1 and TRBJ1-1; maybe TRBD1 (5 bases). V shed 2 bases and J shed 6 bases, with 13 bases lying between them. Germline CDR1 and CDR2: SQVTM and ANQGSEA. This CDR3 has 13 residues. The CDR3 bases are TGCAGCGTTGAACGACAGTACGTCGCTGAAGCTTTCTTT. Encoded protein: CSVERQYVAEAFF.

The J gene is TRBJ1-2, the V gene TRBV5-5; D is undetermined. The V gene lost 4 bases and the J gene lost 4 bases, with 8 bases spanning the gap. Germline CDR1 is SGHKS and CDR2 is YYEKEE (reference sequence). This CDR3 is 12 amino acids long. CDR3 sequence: CASSREAYGYTF. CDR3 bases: TGTGCCAGCAGCCGGGAGGCCTATGGCTACACCTTC.

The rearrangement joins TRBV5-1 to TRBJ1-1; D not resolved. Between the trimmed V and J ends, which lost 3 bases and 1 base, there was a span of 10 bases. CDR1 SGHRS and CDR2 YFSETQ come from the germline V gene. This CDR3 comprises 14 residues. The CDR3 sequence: CASSSEPANTEAFF. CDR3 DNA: TGCGCCAGCAGCTCTGAGCCCGCGAACACTGAAGCTTTCTTT.

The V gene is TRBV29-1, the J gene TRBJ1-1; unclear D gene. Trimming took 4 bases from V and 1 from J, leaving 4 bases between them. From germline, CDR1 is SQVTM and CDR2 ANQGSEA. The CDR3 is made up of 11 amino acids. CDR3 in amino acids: CSVVQNTEAFF. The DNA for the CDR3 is TGCAGCGTTGTACAGAACACTGAAGCTTTCTTT.

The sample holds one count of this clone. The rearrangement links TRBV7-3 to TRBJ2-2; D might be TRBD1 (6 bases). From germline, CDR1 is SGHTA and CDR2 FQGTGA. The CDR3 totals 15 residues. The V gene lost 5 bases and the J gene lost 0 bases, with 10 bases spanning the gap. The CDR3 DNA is TGTGCCAGCAGCCCGGACAGTGCGAACACCGGGGAGCTGTTTTTT. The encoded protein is CASSPDSANTGELFF.

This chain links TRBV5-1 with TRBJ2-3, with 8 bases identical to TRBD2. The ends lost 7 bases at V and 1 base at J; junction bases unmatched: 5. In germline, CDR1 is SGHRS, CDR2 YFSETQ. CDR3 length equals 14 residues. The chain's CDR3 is CASARAGGTDTQYF. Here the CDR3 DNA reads TGCGCCAGCGCTAGAGCGGGGGGCACAGATACGCAGTATTTT.

CDR3 nucleotide sequence: TGCGCCAGCTCTGGGGCTCCCCCCTATGGCTACACCTTC. This gives the protein CASSGAPPYGYTF. The chain uses TRBV5-1 and TRBJ1-2; a weak D match, TRBD1 (5 bases). Germline V gives CDR1 SGHRS, CDR2 YFSETQ. The CDR3 has 13 residues. V shed 7 bases and J shed 4 bases, with 14 bases lying between them.

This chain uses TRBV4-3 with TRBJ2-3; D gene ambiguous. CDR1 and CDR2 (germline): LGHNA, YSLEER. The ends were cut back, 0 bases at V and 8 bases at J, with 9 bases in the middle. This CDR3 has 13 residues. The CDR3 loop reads CASSQEGTGTQYF. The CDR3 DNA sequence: TGCGCCAGCAGCCAAGAGGGTACGGGTACGCAGTATTTT.

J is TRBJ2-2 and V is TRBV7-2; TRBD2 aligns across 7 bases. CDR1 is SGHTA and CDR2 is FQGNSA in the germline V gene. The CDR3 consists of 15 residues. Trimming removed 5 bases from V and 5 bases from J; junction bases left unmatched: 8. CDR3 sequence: CASSPHGGGTGELFF. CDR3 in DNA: TGTGCCAGCAGCCCCCATGGGGGAGGGACCGGGGAGCTGTTTTTT. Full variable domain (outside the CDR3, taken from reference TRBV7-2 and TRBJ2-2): GAGVSQSPSNKVTEKGKDVELRCDPISGHTALYWYRQSLGQGLEFLIYFQGNSAPDKSGLPSDRFSAERTGGSVSTLTIQRTQQEDSAVYLCASSPHGGGTGELFFGEGSRLTVL.

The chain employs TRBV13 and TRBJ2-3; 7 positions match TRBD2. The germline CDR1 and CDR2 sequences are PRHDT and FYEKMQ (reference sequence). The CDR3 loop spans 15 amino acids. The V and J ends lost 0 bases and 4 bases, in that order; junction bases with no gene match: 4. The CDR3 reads CASSLGDRGADTQYF. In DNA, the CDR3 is TGTGCCAGCAGCTTAGGGGACCGGGGGGCAGATACGCAGTATTTT.

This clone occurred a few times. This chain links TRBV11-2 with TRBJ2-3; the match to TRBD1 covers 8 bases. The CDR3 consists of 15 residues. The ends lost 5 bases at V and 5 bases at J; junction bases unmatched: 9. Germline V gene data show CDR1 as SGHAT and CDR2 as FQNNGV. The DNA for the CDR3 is TGTGCCAGCAGCAGGACAGGGTTGGAGAGAGATACGCAGTATTTT. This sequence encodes CASSRTGLERDTQYF.

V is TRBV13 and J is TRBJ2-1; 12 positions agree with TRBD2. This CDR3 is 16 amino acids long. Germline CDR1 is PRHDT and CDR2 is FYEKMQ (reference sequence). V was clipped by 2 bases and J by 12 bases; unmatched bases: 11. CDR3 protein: CASSLPTSGGTNWQFF. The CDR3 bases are TGTGCCAGCAGCTTACCCACTAGCGGGGGGACTAATTGGCAGTTCTTC.